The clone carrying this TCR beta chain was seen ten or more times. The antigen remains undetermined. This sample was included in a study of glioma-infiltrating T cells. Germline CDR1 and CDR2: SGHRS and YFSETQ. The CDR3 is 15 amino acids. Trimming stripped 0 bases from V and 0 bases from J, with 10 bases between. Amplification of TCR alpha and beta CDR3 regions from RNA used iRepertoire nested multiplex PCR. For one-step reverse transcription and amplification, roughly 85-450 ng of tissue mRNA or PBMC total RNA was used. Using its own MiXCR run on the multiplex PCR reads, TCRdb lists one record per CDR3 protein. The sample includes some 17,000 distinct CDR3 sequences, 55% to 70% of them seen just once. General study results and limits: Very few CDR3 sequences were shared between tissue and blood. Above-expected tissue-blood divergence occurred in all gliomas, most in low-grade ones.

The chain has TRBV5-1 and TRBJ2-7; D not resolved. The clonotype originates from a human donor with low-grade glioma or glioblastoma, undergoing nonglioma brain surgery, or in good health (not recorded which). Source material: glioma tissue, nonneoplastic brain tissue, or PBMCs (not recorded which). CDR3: CASSLEGIPSYEQYF. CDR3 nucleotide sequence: TGCGCCAGCAGCTTGGAAGGGATCCCCTCCTACGAGCAGTACTTC.